This entry features one T cell receptor beta chain sequence. The antigen is not known. The sample originates from a study of T cell repertoires in cytomegalovirus infection. TCRdb passed the reads through MiXCR, listing each CDR3 protein once. The top ten hold around 50% of the sample, which has a few hundred thousand distinct CDR3 sequences, just under 40% seen once. Sequenced here: cultured PBMCs, sampled from culture after CMV antigen stimulation. The TCR sequence derives from a human donor in good health (CMV status not recorded). Some clones in this sample may be carry-over from other donors' samples.

In DNA form, the CDR3 reads TGTGCCAGCAGCTTAGCGGGAGGACAGGGGAGAGAGCAGTACTTC. It codes for CASSLAGGQGREQYF. The chain links TRBV7-6 to TRBJ2-7; 9 bases match TRBD1. Germline V gene lookup returns CDR1 SGHVS and CDR2 FNYEAQ. The CDR3 has 15 residues. V trimming: 0 bases; J trimming: 7 bases; junction bases outside the gene matches: 7. The full variable domain, rest sourced from reference TRBV7-6 and TRBJ2-7, is GAGVSQSPRYKVTKRGQDVALRCDPISGHVSLYWYRQALGQGPEFLTYFNYEAQQDKSGLPNDRFSAERPEGSISTLTIQRTEQRDSAMYRCASSLAGGQGREQYFGPGTRLTVT.